Here is one T cell receptor (beta chain) with its context. The antigen is unknown. The method was immunoSEQ multiplex PCR; TCRdb's version includes in-frame clones alone and lacks a portion of them. This table holds about 990,000 clones, approximately 80% found once. This record belongs to a study of shared clonotypes between healthy human individuals. Study-level points and caveats: Lower generation probabilities were found for non-shared clonotypes than for those shared by all four donors. Naive subsets, compared against memory subsets, generally had larger estimated richness values.

The CDR3 consists of 17 residues. With 2 bases clipped from V and 2 bases from J, the junction kept 12 bases outside the gene matches. Germline lookup yields CDR1 SNHLY and CDR2 FYNNEI. The source is a man younger than 30 in good health. Some clones in this sample may be carry-over from other donors' samples. The chain couples TRBV2 to TRBJ2-7; 7 bases align to TRBD2. Sequencing used memory CD4+ T cells from PBMCs. Described subset: CD45RA-negative fraction. The CDR3 reads CASSERPPGRGAYEQYF. For the CDR3, the DNA is TGTGCCAGCAGTGAAAGGCCCCCGGGTCGGGGGGCCTACGAGCAGTACTTC.